This T cell receptor (beta chain) was observed in a study of shared clonotypes between healthy human individuals. Study context: CD4 naive and CD4 memory each took three plates per donor, while CD8 naive took two and CD8 memory one.

Germline values: CDR1 SGHRS, CDR2 YFSETQ. V was clipped by 4 bases and J by 11 bases, with 20 bases between them. The CDR3 runs 14 residues. Original processing notes: ImmunoSEQ output held junction-only sequences without quality scores, so filtering differed. The repertoire was sequenced with immunoSEQ multiplex PCR; TCRdb's copy has only in-frame clones and lacks some. D and trimming come from the DNA, and the V and J calls and clone size come from that table. Here the sample spans millions of clones, 85% to 95% being singletons. The rearrangement uses TRBV5-1 and TRBJ2-3; D is unclear. The receptor comes from a man aged 18 to 30 in good health. Some clones in this sample may be carry-over from other donors' samples. Sequenced material: naive CD4+ T cells from PBMCs. Regarding subset: CD45RA+ positively selected. CDR3 nucleotide sequence: TGCGCCAGCAGCCCTTCTATTACACCGTCGGGGCAGTATTTT. Translated: CASSPSITPSGQYF.